What follows are 18 T cell receptor beta chains derived from one specimen sequenced in a study of cytomegalovirus exposure and HLA in healthy donors. PCR amplification relied on 60 Vbeta primers (plus 13 Jbeta primers). Method: immunoSEQ multiplex PCR; TCRdb's copy keeps in-frame clones and lacks some. Among some 140,000 clones listed, about 68% were seen once. Sequences were obtained from PBMCs. The receptors were gathered from a man younger than 45 in good health and CMV-seronegative.

The chain uses TRBV19 and TRBJ2-1; TRBD1 aligns across 12 bases. V lost 1 base to trimming and J lost 8 bases; unmatched junction nucleotides: 6. The germline V gene has CDR1 LNHDA and CDR2 SQIVND (reference sequence). The CDR3 runs 16 residues. In DNA, the CDR3 is TGTGCCAGTAGTATAGTTGGGACAGGGGGCCTAGATGAGCAGTTCTTC. Translation: CASSIVGTGGLDEQFF.

This chain joins TRBV7-9 and TRBJ2-2, with D perhaps matching TRBD2 (6 bases). The germline V gene has CDR1 SEHNR and CDR2 FQNEAQ (reference sequence). V lost 10 bases, J lost 0 bases, and 15 bases lay in between. The CDR3 has 15 residues. The CDR3: CANTGSQSNTGELFF. CDR3 DNA sequence: TGTGCCAATACCGGGAGCCAGTCGAACACCGGGGAGCTGTTTTTT.

The rearrangement joins TRBV15 to TRBJ2-3, with 8 nucleotides matching TRBD2. This CDR3 region has 17 residues. The V segment lost 4 bases and the J segment 0 bases; nucleotides outside the gene matches: 9. In germline, CDR1 is LNHNV, CDR2 YYDKDF (reference sequence). DNA for the CDR3: TGTGCCACCAGCACCTGGCTTAGCGGGGCTAGCACAGATACGCAGTATTTT. It codes for CATSTWLSGASTDTQYF.

In this sample, this clone turned up a few times. The rearrangement joins TRBV5-6 to TRBJ1-1, with 9 bases lining up with TRBD1. The germline V gene has CDR1 SGHDT and CDR2 YYEEEE. Unmatched junction bases numbered 9, after V lost 4 bases and J lost 5 bases. The CDR3 has 15 amino acids. The CDR3 region is CASSGGTGRYTEAFF. The DNA for the CDR3 is TGTGCCAGCAGCGGGGGGACAGGGCGCTATACTGAAGCTTTCTTT.

The chain joins TRBV5-6 to TRBJ2-7; TRBD1 aligns across 7 bases. The germline V gene has CDR1 SGHDT and CDR2 YYEEEE. V shed 1 base and J 6 bases; nucleotides not matched to a gene: 1. There are 12 residues in the CDR3. CDR3 protein: CASSLTGVEQYF. The CDR3 DNA is TGTGCCAGCAGCTTGACAGGGGTCGAGCAGTACTTC.

The chain employs TRBV25-1 and TRBJ2-7, with D perhaps TRBD1 (6 bases). The germline V gene encodes CDR1 MGHDK and CDR2 SYGVNS. CDR3 size: 15 residues. With 5 bases removed from V and 0 bases from J, the gap between germline ends came to 14 bases. The CDR3 is CASSIGQSSSYEQYF. In DNA, the CDR3 is TGTGCCAGCAGTATAGGACAGTCGAGCTCCTACGAGCAGTACTTC.

The chain combines TRBV28 with TRBJ1-4; TRBD1 matches 9 bases. The V and J ends lost 6 bases and 12 bases, in that order; junction bases with no gene match: 11. The CDR3 totals 14 residues. From germline, CDR1 is MDHEN and CDR2 SYDVKM. For the CDR3, the DNA is TGTGCCAGCAGACCCGACAGGGGGATAAAGGAACTGTTTTTT. It translates to CASRPDRGIKELFF.

The gene calls are TRBV27 and TRBJ1-4; a weak D match, TRBD1 (5 bases). V was shortened by 6 bases and J by 5 bases, with 10 bases between the two germline ends. Germline V CDR1 and CDR2: MNHEY, SMNVEV (reference sequence). The CDR3 length is 13 residues. Here the CDR3 reads CASRGHVNEKLFF. CDR3 in DNA: TGTGCCAGCAGAGGACATGTGAATGAAAAACTGTTTTTT.

V is TRBV30 and J is TRBJ2-2, with TRBD2 matching 9 bases. Germline V gives CDR1 GTSNPN, CDR2 SVGIG (reference sequence). This CDR3 has 14 amino acids. The V segment lost 8 bases and the J segment 5 bases; nucleotides outside the gene matches: 9. CDR3 region: CAGSGGTGTGELFF. The CDR3 DNA is TGTGCCGGTAGCGGGGGCACCGGGACCGGGGAGCTGTTTTTT. Supplemented by reference TRBV30 and TRBJ2-2, the full variable domain reads SQTIHQWPATLVQPVGSPLSLECTVEGTSNPNLYWYRQAAGRGLQLLFYSVGIGQISSEVPQNLSASRPQDRQFILSSKKLLLSDSGFYLCAGSGGTGTGELFFGEGSRLTVL.

V usage is TRBV28 and J usage is TRBJ2-2, with TRBD2 as a possible D gene (6 bases). Trimming took off 6 bases at V and 1 base at J, with 12 bases between the two ends. Germline V gives CDR1 MDHEN, CDR2 SYDVKM. This CDR3 region has 15 residues. CDR3 DNA sequence: TGTGCCAGCAGAACCGGGACTCTGAACACCGGGGAGCTGTTTTTT. Its protein product is CASRTGTLNTGELFF.

The J gene is TRBJ1-1, the V gene TRBV30; tentatively, D is TRBD1 (6 bases). Trimming took 5 bases from V and 3 from J, leaving 13 bases between them. There are 13 residues in the CDR3. Germline CDR1 reads GTSNPN; CDR2 reads SVGIG (reference sequence). CDR3 in amino acids: CAWGGEGDTEAFF. As DNA, the CDR3 is TGTGCCTGGGGAGGGGAGGGGGACACTGAAGCTTTCTTT.

The genes are TRBV10-2 and TRBJ2-7, with a possible D match to TRBD2 (6 bases). Germline CDR1 reads WSHSY; CDR2 reads SAAADI. V was trimmed by 2 bases and J by 6 bases, leaving 14 bases between them. The CDR3 runs 14 residues. CDR3 residues: CASSEPSERAEQYF. The DNA of the CDR3 is TGCGCCAGCAGTGAGCCTAGCGAGAGGGCCGAGCAGTACTTC.

The V gene is TRBV6-1, the J gene TRBJ1-2; no firm D call. The germline CDR1 and CDR2 sequences are MNHNS and SASEGT. The CDR3 consists of 13 residues. V was cut by 7 bases and J by 1 base, with 10 bases left in between. The DNA of the CDR3 is TGTGCCAGCACCCAGTCGGGTAACTATGGCTACACCTTC. The encoded protein is CASTQSGNYGYTF.

This clone was counted a single time. This rearrangement joins TRBV28 to TRBJ2-1; 7 positions agree with TRBD2. This CDR3 comprises 15 residues. Losses at the gene ends were 5 bases for V and 8 bases for J; bases not matched to a gene: 12. In germline, CDR1 is MDHEN, CDR2 SYDVKM. The CDR3 protein is CASSPSWGGGDEQFF. The CDR3 DNA sequence: TGTGCCAGCAGTCCCTCATGGGGGGGTGGGGATGAGCAGTTCTTC.

The rearrangement uses TRBV21-1 and TRBJ2-3; TRBD2, as called in the table, went unchecked against the DNA. TRBV21-1 is tagged as a pseudogene. The CDR3 covers 16 residues. The CDR3 loop reads CASSRPPSTQRDTQYF. CDR3 sequence (DNA): TGTGCCAGCAGCAGGCCTCCGTCGACTCAAAGGGATACGCAGTATTTT.

This clone has only a few counts. The chain is built from TRBV7-9 and TRBJ2-4; TRBD1 is a possible D gene (5 bases). This CDR3 has 15 amino acids. Germline CDR1 and CDR2: SEHNR and FQNEAQ (reference sequence). The V end lost 7 bases, the J end lost 8 bases, and 21 bases lay between the germline ends. For the CDR3, the DNA is TGTGCCAGCACCGCTCAGGGCAGACGAAGCGACATTCAGTACTTC. As protein: CASTAQGRRSDIQYF.

The chain employs TRBV19 and TRBJ1-5, with TRBD1 matching 7 bases. V gave up 5 bases and J gave up 3 bases; unmatched junction bases: 10. This CDR3 is 16 amino acids long. Looked up from germline, CDR1 is LNHDA and CDR2 is SQIVND (reference sequence). The chain's CDR3 is CASSPMAGGINQPQHF. The CDR3 nucleotides are TGTGCCAGTAGTCCCATGGCAGGGGGGATCAATCAGCCCCAGCATTTT. The full variable domain, in which reference TRBV19 and TRBJ1-5 provide the parts outside the CDR3, is DGGITQSPKYLFRKEGQNVTLSCEQNLNHDAMYWYRQDPGQGLRLIYYSQIVNDFQKGDIAEGYSVSREKKESFPLTVTSAQKNPTAFYLCASSPMAGGINQPQHFGDGTRLSIL.

This clone was seen more than once but under ten times. The chain links TRBV5-6 to TRBJ1-4; TRBD1 agrees at 9 bases. CDR3 length: 15 residues. The germline V gene has CDR1 SGHDT and CDR2 YYEEEE. V lost 4 bases, J lost 10 bases, and 11 bases stayed unmatched. The CDR3 coding sequence is TGTGCCAGCAGCCTGGGACAGGGCCTGTCGGGAAAACTGTTTTTT. This sequence encodes CASSLGQGLSGKLFF.